The 27 T cell receptor beta chains below were found in one sample sequenced in a study of T cell responses to AZD1222 COVID-19 vaccine. Using immunoSEQ multiplex PCR, the repertoire was profiled, and TCRdb retains in-frame clones only, with some absent. This table holds 100,000 to 150,000 clones, 75% to 90% found once. The sample in question was peripheral blood, obtained 28 days after the second AZD1222 dose. The origin of the receptors is an adult who received the AZD1222 COVID-19 vaccine.

The chain uses TRBV5-8 and TRBJ1-5; the match to TRBD1 covers 9 bases. There are 18 residues in the CDR3. Trimming removed 7 bases from V and 3 bases from J; junction bases left unmatched: 17. From germline, CDR1 is SGHTS and CDR2 YDEGEE. CDR3 DNA: TGTGCCAGCCCCGCTTTAGGACCGGACAGGGGATTCAATCAGCCCCAGCATTTT. This translates into CASPALGPDRGFNQPQHF.

The chain links TRBV28 to TRBJ2-1; D possibly corresponds to TRBD1 (5 bases). Germline V CDR1 and CDR2: MDHEN, SYDVKM. Trimming cost V 4 bases and J 0 bases, with 16 bases left between them. The length of the CDR3 is 17 residues. The CDR3 protein is CASSSSWTPSSYNEQFF. DNA for the CDR3: TGTGCCAGCAGTTCGTCGTGGACACCCAGCTCCTACAATGAGCAGTTCTTC.

This clone was observed a single time. V usage is TRBV3-1 (or the pseudogene TRBV3-2) and J usage is TRBJ1-2; possibly TRBD1 for D (5 bases). V lost 0 bases to trimming and J lost 5 bases, with 10 bases between them. CDR3 size: 14 residues. The germline CDR1 and CDR2 sequences are LGHDT and YNNKEL (reference sequence). The DNA for the CDR3 is TGTGCCAGCAGCCAAGATAGCGGGGGGTATGGCTACACCTTC. Encoded protein: CASSQDSGGYGYTF.

J is TRBJ1-1 and V is TRBV18; D is undetermined. Germline V lookup: CDR1 KGHSH, CDR2 LQKENI. The CDR3 runs to 14 residues. V shed 3 bases and J shed 1 base, with 9 bases lying between them. Written as DNA, the CDR3 is TGTGCCAGCTCACCCGCATGGCCGAACACTGAAGCTTTCTTT. This codes for CASSPAWPNTEAFF.

This chain joins TRBV7-9 and TRBJ2-5, with 14 bases lining up with TRBD2. This CDR3 has 17 residues. Looked up from germline, CDR1 is SEHNR and CDR2 is FQNEAQ (reference sequence). V lost 4 bases to trimming and J lost 5 bases; unmatched junction nucleotides: 9. CDR3 loop: CASSSIVGLAGGETQYF. The CDR3 nucleotides read TGTGCCAGCAGCTCAATTGTCGGACTAGCGGGGGGTGAGACCCAGTACTTC.

The count of this clone is one. V usage is TRBV19 and J usage is TRBJ1-1; maybe TRBD1 (6 bases). Trimming took off 3 bases at V and 5 bases at J, with 13 bases between the two ends. The CDR3 runs to 14 residues. The germline V gene has CDR1 LNHDA and CDR2 SQIVND (reference sequence). The CDR3 spells CASSILQGGTEAFF. CDR3 bases: TGTGCCAGTAGTATCCTACAGGGTGGGACTGAAGCTTTCTTT.

CDR3 DNA: TGTGCCAGCAGCGAAAACACTGAAGCTTTCTTT. Its protein is CASSENTEAFF. This chain connects TRBV5-5 to TRBJ1-1; D is uncertain. This CDR3 comprises 11 residues. V was pared by 4 bases and J by 2 bases, with 3 bases between. The V gene's germline CDR1 is SGHKS and CDR2 YYEKEE (reference sequence).

The chain combines TRBV9 with TRBJ2-1, with unresolved D. CDR3 size: 15 residues. Trimming took off 0 bases at V and 5 bases at J, with 12 bases between the two ends. From germline, CDR1 is SGDLS and CDR2 YYNGEE. Written as DNA, the CDR3 is TGTGCCAGCAGCGTAGGTCAGCGCTCAGACAATGAGCAGTTCTTC. It is translated as CASSVGQRSDNEQFF.

This sequence joins TRBV4-1 and TRBJ2-6, with a tentative D call TRBD1 (6 bases). V lost 1 base, J lost 1 base, and 14 bases lay in between. The germline CDR1 and CDR2 sequences are MGHRA and YSYEKL. This CDR3 is built from 18 residues. The CDR3 coding sequence is TGCGCCAGCAGCCAAGGGGCAGGGGTCCTATCTGGGGCCAACGTCCTGACTTTC. As protein: CASSQGAGVLSGANVLTF.

The chain couples TRBV28 to TRBJ2-2; D uncertain. The CDR3 spans 16 residues. The V end lost 3 bases, the J end lost 0 bases, and 11 bases lay between the germline ends. The germline gives CDR1 MDHEN, CDR2 SYDVKM. In DNA, the CDR3 is TGTGCCAGCAGTTTCGCCGAACTTACGAACACCGGGGAGCTGTTTTTT. It encodes CASSFAELTNTGELFF.

The chain links TRBV29-1 to TRBJ1-1, with a tentative D call TRBD1 (6 bases). Germline loops: CDR1 SQVTM, CDR2 ANQGSEA. The length of the CDR3 is 14 residues. Between the trimmed V and J ends, which lost 3 bases and 6 bases, there was a span of 17 bases. CDR3 amino acids: CSVEMASGASEAFF. The CDR3 DNA is TGCAGCGTTGAGATGGCGTCGGGGGCGTCTGAAGCTTTCTTT. The full variable domain, with the rest looked up from reference TRBV29-1 and TRBJ1-1, is SAVISQKPSRDICQRGTSLTIQCQVDSQVTMMFWYRQQPGQSLTLIATANQGSEATYESGFVIDKFPISRPNLTFSTLTVSNMSPEDSSIYLCSVEMASGASEAFFGQGTRLTVV.

The chain joins TRBV28 to TRBJ1-1; D is unclear. Germline lookup yields CDR1 MDHEN and CDR2 SYDVKM. CDR3 length: 14 amino acids. Trimming removed 8 bases from V and 2 bases from J, with 15 bases in between. CDR3 amino acids: CASLTAGINTEAFF. CDR3 bases: TGTGCCAGCCTAACGGCGGGGATCAACACTGAAGCTTTCTTT.

This clone was seen only a few times. J is TRBJ1-2 and V is TRBV9; TRBD1 agrees at 8 bases. The CDR3 contains 15 residues. Germline loops: CDR1 SGDLS, CDR2 YYNGEE. With V trimmed by 4 bases and J by 4 bases, 9 bases remained unmatched. DNA for the CDR3: TGTGCCAGCAGCCTAGAGGACAGGGCTAGCTATGGCTACACCTTC. Protein sequence: CASSLEDRASYGYTF.

This chain links TRBV12-3 or TRBV12-4 with TRBJ2-1; TRBD2 is a possible D gene (7 bases). V shed 5 bases and J shed 13 bases, with 15 bases lying between them. The CDR3 covers 12 residues. CDR3 in DNA: TGTGCCAGCAGTATCGGGGAGGGGGTCCAGTTCTTC. The encoded protein is CASSIGEGVQFF.

The chain uses TRBV6-5 and TRBJ1-2; D is unresolved. The CDR3 covers 15 residues. V shed 0 bases and J shed 4 bases, with 12 bases lying between them. Germline CDR1 is MNHEY and CDR2 is SVGAGI. In nucleotides, the CDR3 is TGTGCCAGCAGTTACTCCCGGGAGTCTGGCTATGGCTACACCTTC. Amino acids: CASSYSRESGYGYTF.

This clone showed up just once. This chain connects TRBV2 to TRBJ1-1; TRBD1 might be the D (5 bases). The CDR3 covers 13 residues. Trimming removed 10 bases at V and 7 bases at J, with 19 bases between. Per germline, CDR1 SNHLY and CDR2 FYNNEI. CDR3 DNA sequence: TGTGCCATCCCGGGCAGGGATCTTCTTGAAGCTTTCTTT. It translates to CAIPGRDLLEAFF.

This sequence joins TRBV19 and TRBJ1-4, with no clear D. V was trimmed by 7 bases and J by 7 bases, leaving 13 bases between them. Per the germline V gene, CDR1 is LNHDA and CDR2 is SQIVND (reference sequence). The CDR3 contains 13 residues. The CDR3, as DNA: TGTGCCAGTACGGGCCTCGGGGTTGAAAAACTGTTTTTT. Translation gives CASTGLGVEKLFF.

This clone was recorded only once. The chain combines TRBV30 with TRBJ1-3; unclear D gene. The germline V gene has CDR1 GTSNPN and CDR2 SVGIG (reference sequence). The V end lost 2 bases, the J end lost 2 bases, and 13 bases lay between the germline ends. The length of the CDR3 is 15 residues. CDR3 DNA sequence: TGTGCCTGGAGTATCCAGGCCCCTACTGGAAACACCATATATTTT. Protein product: CAWSIQAPTGNTIYF.

The chain uses TRBV3-1 (or the pseudogene TRBV3-2) and TRBJ2-7; D is possibly TRBD1 (6 bases). The CDR3 runs 14 residues. Germline V CDR1 and CDR2: LGHDT, YNNKEL (reference sequence). Trimming cost V 1 base and J 6 bases, with 13 bases left between them. The CDR3 bases are TGTGCCAGCAGCCAAGCCCCTACAGGGTCCGAGCAGTACTTC. Protein product: CASSQAPTGSEQYF.

The rearrangement links TRBV28 to TRBJ1-6; D is unresolved. This CDR3 comprises 15 residues. The V gene lost 3 bases and the J gene lost 6 bases, with 12 bases spanning the gap. Germline-derived CDR1 and CDR2 are MDHEN and SYDVKM. CDR3: CASSFGSGVNSPLHF. In DNA form, the CDR3 reads TGTGCCAGCAGTTTTGGGAGCGGGGTTAATTCACCCCTCCACTTT.

The chain has TRBV18 and TRBJ1-1; D ambiguous. The CDR3 runs 15 residues. Trimming stripped 8 bases from V and 2 bases from J, with 18 bases between. Looked up from germline, CDR1 is KGHSH and CDR2 is LQKENI. CDR3 coding DNA: TGTGCCAGCCAACCACCGGGTACAAGAAACACTGAAGCTTTCTTT. This encodes CASQPPGTRNTEAFF. The variable domain in full, with the rest retrieved from reference TRBV18 and TRBJ1-1, is NAGVMQNPRHLVRRRGQEARLRCSPMKGHSHVYWYRQLPEEGLKFMVYLQKENIIDESGMPKERFSAEFPKEGPSILRIQQVVRGDSAAYFCASQPPGTRNTEAFFGQGTRLTVV.

The rearrangement uses TRBV27 and TRBJ1-5; D is undetermined. V lost 5 bases and J 1 base, leaving 9 bases between the germline ends. The CDR3 consists of 14 residues. Germline V CDR1 and CDR2: MNHEY, SMNVEV (reference sequence). The CDR3 DNA reads as TGTGCCAGCAGTACCCGAGGGAGCAATCAGCCCCAGCATTTT. It encodes CASSTRGSNQPQHF.

The sample holds one count of this clone. The rearrangement joins TRBV29-1 to TRBJ2-3, with unresolved D. The CDR3 totals 12 residues. V lost 3 bases to trimming and J lost 2 bases, with 6 bases between them. Germline V gene lookup returns CDR1 SQVTM and CDR2 ANQGSEA. The CDR3 region has the DNA TGCAGCGTTGAGTCTTTCACAGATACGCAGTATTTT. This sequence encodes CSVESFTDTQYF.

This clone was recorded a few times. J is TRBJ1-4 and V is TRBV7-8; D not resolved. Trimming cost V 1 base and J 2 bases, with 8 bases left between them. This CDR3 spans 15 amino acids. Germline CDR1 SGHVS, CDR2 FQNEAQ. The CDR3 DNA reads as TGTGCCAGCAGCTTAGAGGCATTTACTAATGAAAAACTGTTTTTT. It encodes CASSLEAFTNEKLFF.

The chain links TRBV4-1 to TRBJ2-3, with TRBD2 matching 10 bases. This CDR3 region has 16 residues. The V segment lost 1 base and the J segment 1 base; nucleotides outside the gene matches: 2. The V gene's germline CDR1 is MGHRA and CDR2 YSYEKL. This CDR3 is CASSQGTSGGTDTQYF. DNA of the CDR3: TGCGCCAGCAGCCAAGGAACTAGCGGGGGCACAGATACGCAGTATTTT.

This chain's CDR3 is CAWSANSSPQHF. The CDR3 nucleotides are TGTGCCTGGAGTGCAAACAGCTCACCCCAGCATTTT. The V call is TRBV30, the J call TRBJ1-5; unclear D gene. The CDR3 sequence is 12 residues long. Trimming left V 1 base short and J 10 bases short, with 11 bases between. Per germline, CDR1 GTSNPN and CDR2 SVGIG (reference sequence).

The chain couples TRBV6-1 to TRBJ2-4; the match to TRBD2 covers 7 bases. The V gene end was trimmed by 3 bases and the J gene end by 9 bases; junction bases not matched to a gene: 5. Germline CDR1 is MNHNS and CDR2 is SASEGT. The CDR3 consists of 13 residues. CDR3 sequence (DNA): TGTGCCAGCAGTGAGGCGAGACTAGCCATTCAGTACTTC. Amino acid sequence: CASSEARLAIQYF.